The sequence of this TCR beta chain was determined in a study of identical twins. Study results and caveats: Surplus twin overlap in beta out-of-frame sequences was less pronounced. Conclusions were based on cross-sectional statistical analysis, without following the same donors.

On this clonotype itself: Its target is unknown.

V lost 3 bases and J 6 bases, leaving 16 bases between the germline ends. This CDR3 spans 14 amino acids. Germline CDR1 SGDLS, CDR2 YYNGEE. TCRdb independently ran MiXCR on the 5' RACE reads; one entry per CDR3 protein. In the table there are 200,000 to 250,000 distinct CDR3 sequences, about 7.5% of which are singletons. This sample also appeared in a second study, on yellow fever vaccine responses in identical twins. In that study: Reported findings indicate that twins' vaccine T cell responses seemed partially convergent, partially personalized.

The origin of this receptor is a woman aged 18-29 years in good health. The rearrangement joins TRBV9 to TRBJ2-7; D is possibly TRBD2 (7 bases). The sequenced material came from CD8+ T cells sorted from blood. The CDR3 protein is CASSGGGQVPEQYF. The CDR3, as DNA: TGTGCCAGCAGCGGCGGGGGCCAGGTGCCCGAGCAGTACTTC.